Described below is a single T cell receptor (beta chain) sequence and its context. Its antigen is unidentified. Clones were read by immunoSEQ multiplex PCR, and TCRdb kept only the in-frame ones, dropping some. Of roughly 25,000 clones listed, about 77% are singletons. V was clipped by 0 bases and J by 3 bases, with 9 bases between them. Germline V gene data show CDR1 as MNHEY and CDR2 as SVGAGI. The CDR3 length is 14 residues. Time point here: week 5, during vaccination. Every vaccination contained 300 ug of the mutant IDH1 20-mer peptide and was paired with topical imiquimod. Each donor presented with a new WHO grade 3 or 4 astrocytoma that tested IDH1-mutant and showed ATRX loss. These data belong to a study of a mutant IDH1 vaccine in newly diagnosed glioma. Study-level background: Commencement of vaccination occurred 4-6 weeks following radiotherapy alone, or concurrently with temozolomide cycles. Patients were pretreated with radiotherapy, temozolomide, or both, mostly both.

The TCR comes from a man aged 40-49 years with glioma. The V and J genes are TRBV6-5 and TRBJ2-7; the D call may be TRBD1 or TRBD2 (5 bases each). The specimen comprised PBMCs, sampled from a glioma patient whose treatment included an IDH1 peptide vaccine. CDR3 sequence: CASSYSGTGYEQYF. CDR3 bases: TGTGCCAGCAGTTACTCAGGGACGGGCTACGAGCAGTACTTC.